Below, one TCR beta chain is given with its context. Its antigen remains unknown. Germline assignment: CDR1 SEHNR and CDR2 FQNEAQ (reference sequence). This CDR3 has 12 amino acids. J was trimmed by 4 bases and V by 8 bases; bases with no gene match: 1. The sample belongs to a study of OX40 agonist ivuxolimab in advanced cancers. Study in general: The dose-escalation cohort had hepatocellular carcinoma, melanoma, renal cell or head and neck cancer. At 82.7% male, the cohort had a mean age of about 60 years, ranging from 23 to 79.

Study conclusions and caveats: Mean expanded clone counts were higher in CD8+ than CD4+ T cells.

Using immunoSEQ multiplex PCR, the repertoire was profiled, and TCRdb retains in-frame clones only, with some absent. The sample carries about 11,000 clones, around 86% recorded once. Blood samples were obtained at baseline, cycle 4 day 1, and cycle 7 day 1. This sample comprised CD4+ or CD8+ T cells sorted from blood, obtained in a trial of the OX40 agonist ivuxolimab. The clonotype originates from an adult with an advanced solid tumor such as melanoma, head and neck, liver or kidney cancer. The V and J genes are TRBV7-9 and TRBJ1-1, with 10 bases lining up with TRBD1. This CDR3 reads CASRDRGTEAFF. The CDR3 DNA reads as TGTGCCAGCCGGGACAGGGGCACTGAAGCTTTCTTT.